This T cell receptor beta chain was sequenced for a study of response to subunit inactivated influenza vaccine. Concerning this clonotype: Its target is not known.

Whole-study results and caveats: The authors put forward the suggestion that each seasonal influenza vaccination may bring in only a limited number of new T cells.

TCRdb re-called the RT-PCR reads with MiXCR, one entry per CDR3 protein. The sample consists of about 520,000 distinct CDR3 sequences, about a tenth of them appearing once. This CDR3 contains 17 residues. Germline V gene lookup returns CDR1 SEHNR and CDR2 FQNEAQ (reference sequence). Trimming pared 5 bases from V and 0 bases from J, leaving 14 bases between. This TCR was recovered from a man aged 45-65 years who received an inactivated influenza vaccine. The genes are TRBV7-9 and TRBJ1-6, with D tentatively TRBD1 (6 bases). Specimen: PBMCs from blood, collected roughly 47 days after vaccination. CDR3 nucleotides: TGTGCCAGCAGCCCTACAGGGTTAAGCTCCTATAATTCACCCCTCCACTTT. Encoded protein: CASSPTGLSSYNSPLHF.